This T cell receptor beta chain came from a study of neurological immune-mediated disorders. This clonotype was recorded at least ten times. Its antigen is currently unknown. Every sequencing run produced over 200 million TCR-beta sequences that came from 15-18 subjects. MiXCR, run by TCRdb on the 5' RACE reads, gives a single entry per CDR3 protein. The sample yields around 48,000 distinct CDR3 sequences, about 9.4% seen once. The CDR3 is 13 residues long. The V segment lost 2 bases and the J segment 6 bases; nucleotides outside the gene matches: 2. Germline V gene data show CDR1 as SGHRS and CDR2 as YFSETQ. Unsorted libraries were prepared from 2 million PBMCs held at -80 C. Study-wide results and limits: Sharing of CDR3 amino acid sequences among expanded clones across subjects was absent, suggesting private repertoires in all groups. HTLV-1-associated myelopathy led in TCR clonal expansion, while multiple sclerosis ranked lowest, below healthy controls.

V gene TRBV5-1 combines with J gene TRBJ1-2; 9 nucleotides agree with TRBD1. The source material was PBMCs. This sequence was found in a woman in her thirties or forties with HTLV-1-associated myelopathy (HAM/TSP). CDR3 amino acids: CASSLQGANGYTF. CDR3 in DNA: TGCGCCAGCAGCTTACAGGGGGCGAATGGCTACACCTTC.